This T cell receptor (beta chain) originates from a study of blood T cell repertoires in COVID-19. Study as a whole: Specimens from acute and convalescent COVID-19 originated in the United States, Italy and Spain. In each case, the material was cDNA or gDNA derived from T cells, B-cell-depleted T cells, or PBMCs.

In the source study's methods: Quantification of nucleated cells was approximated via reference gene primer amplification. Assay: immunoSEQ multiplex PCR; the TCRdb copy retains only in-frame clones and omits some. That table supplies the V and J calls and clone size; D and trimming were determined from the DNA. The sample includes over 250,000 clones, over 75% seen only once; the top ten take about 14%. The sequenced material came from peripheral blood. The TCR was taken from a human donor in a cohort sampled during active COVID-19.

CDR3 loop: CSVGGGAGVYEQYF. CDR3 DNA: TGCAGCGTTGGAGGGGGCGCTGGGGTCTACGAGCAGTACTTC. The rearrangement links TRBV29-1 to TRBJ2-7; 7 bases are shared with TRBD1. V shed 4 bases and J 3 bases; nucleotides not matched to a gene: 9. CDR1 SQVTM and CDR2 ANQGSEA come from the germline V gene. The CDR3 loop spans 14 amino acids.